The rows below give T cell receptor beta chains drawn from one sample of a study of blood T cell repertoires in COVID-19. The protocol was immunoSEQ multiplex PCR, while the TCRdb copy is restricted to in-frame clones and leaves out a portion. The sample has about 150,000 clones; around 80% are singletons. Sequencing input: PBMCs or T cells enriched from blood (not recorded which). These receptors were obtained from a woman aged 50 to 60 who had recovered from COVID-19. CDR3s include the opening cysteine and the closing phenylalanine or tryptophan. D genes are given only for firm matches.

V gene: TRBV2
D gene: TRBD1
CDR3 protein: CASIPGQGGSGELFF

V gene: TRBV7-6
D gene: TRBD2
CDR3 protein: CASSPVGGAYNEQFF

V gene: TRBV25-1
D gene: TRBD1
CDR3 protein: CASSEPKTGSYNEQFF

V gene: TRBV19
D gene: NA
CDR3 protein: CASRRQVGEKLFF

V gene: TRBV3-1/TRBV3-2
D gene: NA
CDR3 protein: CASSYNVRNTEAFF

V gene: TRBV28
D gene: NA
CDR3 protein: CASSIAGSGANVLTF

V gene: TRBV7-9
D gene: TRBD2
CDR3 protein: CASSLSWEGDTQYF

V gene: TRBV10-3
D gene: NA
CDR3 protein: CAISASGLITGELFF

V gene: TRBV24-1
D gene: NA
CDR3 protein: CATSDVEGLYGYTF

V gene: TRBV7-8
D gene: NA
CDR3 protein: CASSSLDARGETQYF

V gene: TRBV10-3
D gene: NA
CDR3 protein: CAISVGQGGGETQYF

V gene: TRBV19
D gene: TRBD2
CDR3 protein: CASKLAGVGNEQFF

V gene: TRBV6-5
D gene: TRBD1
CDR3 protein: CASRVDRDQETQYF

V gene: TRBV2
D gene: NA
CDR3 protein: CASRSGIDTQYF

V gene: TRBV6-6
D gene: NA
CDR3 protein: CASNRDLGEKLFF

V gene: TRBV2
D gene: TRBD1
CDR3 protein: CATRTGGGNEQFF

V gene: TRBV5-6
D gene: NA
CDR3 protein: CASSLDSWNTEAFF

V gene: TRBV2
D gene: TRBD1
CDR3 protein: CASSEETGDEQYF

V gene: TRBV7-2
D gene: NA
CDR3 protein: CASSLEVQGYQPQHF

V gene: TRBV5-1
D gene: NA
CDR3 protein: CASSSQGITGNTIYF

V gene: TRBV9
D gene: TRBD1
CDR3 protein: CASSPGTGRAFF

V gene: TRBV29-1
D gene: TRBD2
CDR3 protein: CSVGGGYEQYF

V gene: TRBV23-1
D gene: NA
CDR3 protein: CASSPGGITDTQYF

V gene: TRBV4-2
D gene: NA
CDR3 protein: CASSQGVGGTGNEQFF

V gene: TRBV15
D gene: TRBD1
CDR3 protein: CATSRDRGFNQPQHF

V gene: TRBV2
D gene: TRBD1
CDR3 protein: CASRENRGSPLHF

V gene: TRBV6-4
D gene: NA
CDR3 protein: CASSARGAAAEAFF

V gene: TRBV7-9
D gene: NA
CDR3 protein: CASSLAGGSNQPQHF

V gene: TRBV4-2
D gene: TRBD2
CDR3 protein: CASSSLSGGGQETQYF

V gene: TRBV3-1/TRBV3-2
D gene: TRBD2
CDR3 protein: CASSQGRLAGGKTQYF

V gene: TRBV14
D gene: TRBD1
CDR3 protein: CASSLRPGGSPYGYTF

V gene: TRBV27
D gene: TRBD2
CDR3 protein: CASSFSGTSGETQYF

V gene: TRBV14
D gene: NA
CDR3 protein: CASGRGYRTQYF

V gene: TRBV5-4
D gene: NA
CDR3 protein: CASSLGAPYEQYF

V gene: TRBV10-3
D gene: NA
CDR3 protein: CAISAPHVTGNTEAFF

V gene: TRBV3-1/TRBV3-2
D gene: NA
CDR3 protein: CASSSRKNTEAFF

V gene: TRBV7-2
D gene: NA
CDR3 protein: CASSWEQGNQPQHF

V gene: TRBV12-3/TRBV12-4
D gene: NA
CDR3 protein: CASSLGGQGKLFF

V gene: TRBV4-1
D gene: TRBD1
CDR3 protein: CASSQEGTGGFGEAFF

V gene: TRBV7-9
D gene: NA
CDR3 protein: CASSLAWGRKDSPLHF

V gene: TRBV7-5
D gene: NA
CDR3 protein: CVRSLARQGPGYTF

V gene: TRBV3-1/TRBV3-2
D gene: NA
CDR3 protein: CASSQSDRGSPPQHF

V gene: TRBV11-2
D gene: NA
CDR3 protein: CASSLVLETDNYGYTF

V gene: TRBV3-1/TRBV3-2
D gene: NA
CDR3 protein: CASSPSRGNEKLFF

V gene: TRBV2
D gene: TRBD1
CDR3 protein: CASSDRGSPRFGQPQHF

V gene: TRBV27
D gene: TRBD1
CDR3 protein: CASSWDRYNNQPQHF

V gene: TRBV10-1
D gene: TRBD1
CDR3 protein: CASSGQGATEAFF

V gene: TRBV11-1
D gene: TRBD1
CDR3 protein: CASSYGQGGYEQFF

V gene: TRBV5-4
D gene: TRBD1
CDR3 protein: CASSLSGQGHSPLHF

V gene: TRBV4-2
D gene: TRBD1
CDR3 protein: CASSQETGTGVGYTF

V gene: TRBV18
D gene: TRBD1
CDR3 protein: CASSPLGTGGSGYTF

V gene: TRBV15
D gene: NA
CDR3 protein: CATSTGEETQYF

V gene: TRBV5-1
D gene: TRBD2
CDR3 protein: CASSHLASGVEQYF

V gene: TRBV3-1/TRBV3-2
D gene: NA
CDR3 protein: CASSRWTDTGGYTF

V gene: TRBV6-1
D gene: NA
CDR3 protein: CASSELASTYGYTF

V gene: TRBV11-2
D gene: NA
CDR3 protein: CASSLGTPLEAFF

V gene: TRBV7-2
D gene: NA
CDR3 protein: CASSQQTPYGYTF

V gene: TRBV18
D gene: TRBD1
CDR3 protein: CASSPRGQQSYGYTF

V gene: TRBV7-2
D gene: TRBD1
CDR3 protein: CASIVQGADEQYF